These T cell receptor beta chains were read from a single sample in a study of T cells in Graves' hyperthyroidism and ophthalmopathy. MiXCR was run by TCRdb on the multiplex PCR reads, yielding one entry per CDR3 protein. The sample carries fewer than 400,000 distinct CDR3 sequences, around 25% recorded once. Sequenced input: blood. These receptors came from a man aged 50-60 years with Graves' hyperthyroidism. CDR3s include the opening cysteine and the closing phenylalanine or tryptophan. A D gene is named only where the DNA matches it firmly. Not every row has a clone size; where given, it reads once, few, many or a size class.

>few|TRBJ2-3|NA|TRBV7-2
TGTGCCAGCAGCTTAGATGGAGGGAACACAGATACGCAGTATTTT
CASSLDGGNTDTQYF
>many|TRBJ2-2|TRBD2|TRBV12-3/TRBV12-4
TGTGCCAGCAGCCCACTAGCGGGAGGTGCCGGGGAGCTGTTTTTT
CASSPLAGGAGELFF
>many|TRBJ2-7|NA|TRBV20-1
TGCAGTGCAACCCCGGGAGCGGGCAACTACGAGCAGTACTTC
CSATPGAGNYEQYF
>NA|TRBJ2-7|TRBD2|TRBV20-1
TGCAGTGCTACCTCCGGGACTAGCGGGAGCTATGAGCAGTACTTC
CSATSGTSGSYEQYF
>NA|TRBJ2-1|TRBD2|TRBV6-4
TGTGCCAGCAGTGAATCGACTAGCGGAATGAATGAGCAGTTCTTC
CASSESTSGMNEQFF
>few|TRBJ1-5|NA|TRBV19
TGTGCCAGTAGTGGTCGGCCCAATCAGCCCCAGCATTTT
CASSGRPNQPQHF
>few|TRBJ2-1|NA|TRBV5-6
TGTGCCAGCAGCTACGGGACCCGTCGCAATGAGCAGTTCTTC
CASSYGTRRNEQFF
>many|TRBJ2-7|NA|TRBV11-2
TGTGCCAGCAGCTTAGAGGCACTAGCCTCCGACTACGAGCAGTACTTC
CASSLEALASDYEQYF
>NA|TRBJ1-6|TRBD1|TRBV5-6
TGTGCCAGCAGCCGGGACAGGGCGTGGGCTTCACCCCTCCACTTT
CASSRDRAWASPLHF
>NA|TRBJ2-5|TRBD2|TRBV19
TGTGCCAGCAGGACTAGCGGGAGGTACCAAGAGACCCAGTACTTC
CASRTSGRYQETQYF
>many|TRBJ2-1|TRBD2|TRBV12-3/TRBV12-4
TGTGCCAGCAAAACCGGGACTAGCGGGAATGAGCAGTTCTTC
CASKTGTSGNEQFF
>few|TRBJ2-7|TRBD2|TRBV20-1
TGCAGTGCTAGTGGAGCGGGAGGACTCTCCTACGAGCAGTACTTC
CSASGAGGLSYEQYF
>many|TRBJ2-7|NA|TRBV5-1
TGCGCCAGCAACCTGGACGGGGGCCTCTACGAGCAGTACTTC
CASNLDGGLYEQYF
>few|TRBJ1-3|NA|TRBV3-1
TGTGCCAGCAGCCTGAACACTGGAAACACCATATATTTT
CASSLNTGNTIYF
>many|TRBJ2-5|TRBD2|TRBV7-9
TGTGCCAGCAGCCGAAGCGGGAGCCAAGAGACCCAGTACTTC
CASSRSGSQETQYF
>NA|TRBJ2-5|NA|TRBV4-1
TGCGCCAGCAGCCAAGTTAAGGAGGCGGGAGAGACCCAGTACTTC
CASSQVKEAGETQYF
>few|TRBJ2-2|TRBD2|TRBV7-2
TGTGCCAGCAGCTTAGTGCTAGCGGTAATCACCGGGGAGCTGTTTTTT
CASSLVLAVITGELFF
>few|TRBJ2-7|NA|TRBV2
TGTGCCAGCATAACAGGGTTAGCCTACGAGCAGTACTTC
CASITGLAYEQYF
>few|TRBJ2-1|TRBD2|TRBV30
TGTGCCTGCGGGACTAGTTTGAACAATGAGCAGTTCTTC
CACGTSLNNEQFF